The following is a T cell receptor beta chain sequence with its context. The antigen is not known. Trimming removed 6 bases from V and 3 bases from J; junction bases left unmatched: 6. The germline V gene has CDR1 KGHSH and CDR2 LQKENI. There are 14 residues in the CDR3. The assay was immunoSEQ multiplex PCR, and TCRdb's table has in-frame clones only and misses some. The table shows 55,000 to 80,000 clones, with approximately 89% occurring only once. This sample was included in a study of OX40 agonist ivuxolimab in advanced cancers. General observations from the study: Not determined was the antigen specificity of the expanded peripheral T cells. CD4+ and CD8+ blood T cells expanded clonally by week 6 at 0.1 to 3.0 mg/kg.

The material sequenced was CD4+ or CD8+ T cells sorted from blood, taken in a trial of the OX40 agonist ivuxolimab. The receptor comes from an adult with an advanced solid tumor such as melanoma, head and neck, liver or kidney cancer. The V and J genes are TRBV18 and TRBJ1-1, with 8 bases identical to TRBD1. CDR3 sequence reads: CASSSQGAYTEAFF. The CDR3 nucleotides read TGTGCCAGCTCCTCCCAGGGGGCATACACTGAAGCTTTCTTT.